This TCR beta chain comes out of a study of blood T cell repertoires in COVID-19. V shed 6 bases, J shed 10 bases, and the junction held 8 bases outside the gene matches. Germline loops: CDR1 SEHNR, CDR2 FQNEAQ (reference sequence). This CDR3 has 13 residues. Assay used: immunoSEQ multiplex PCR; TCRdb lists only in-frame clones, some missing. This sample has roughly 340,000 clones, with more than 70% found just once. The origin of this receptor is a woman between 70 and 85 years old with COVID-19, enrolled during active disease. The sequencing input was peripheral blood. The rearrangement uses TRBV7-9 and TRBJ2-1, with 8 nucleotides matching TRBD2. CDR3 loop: CASSYGLAREQFF. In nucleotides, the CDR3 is TGTGCCAGCAGTTACGGACTAGCTAGGGAGCAGTTCTTC.